This T cell receptor (beta chain) was retrieved from a study of blood T cells in healthy people across ages (dated by TCRdb to the mid-2010s). As for the study more broadly: Template switching captured roughly one uniquely barcoded TCR beta cDNA molecule per two T cells in model experiments. To track age-related changes in TCR beta repertoire diversity, the study relied on deep sequencing normalized with unique cDNA molecular identifiers. The donors were divided into four age groups: young (average around 17 years), middle-aged (approximately 42), aged (around 67) and long-lived (roughly 82). To avoid experimental bias, donors of different ages were distributed randomly across sequencing lanes. For two donors (one aged 18 to 29 and one aged 80 or older), the study analyzed two additional independent replicas of 1 million unique cDNA reads from the same blood draw.

Deletion took 8 bases off V and 8 bases off J, with a span of 15 bases between the germline ends. CDR1 and CDR2 are drawn from the germline V gene: SQVTM, ANQGSEA. The CDR3 has 11 amino acids, counting the end cysteine and phenylalanine. Only the CDR3 DNA stays, 33 bases, in frame from base 1. Systemically healthy Caucasian individuals from Russia, approximately 39 in total and aged about 6 to 100 years, were included as donors. Around 9.8 milliliters of peripheral blood were collected from each donor into EDTA-treated Vacutainer tubes. Ficoll-Paque density-gradient centrifugation was used to isolate PBMCs, with at least 7 million obtained per sample. Trizol reagent was used to extract total RNA from the PBMCs, yielding at least 6 micrograms per sample. Naive CD45RAhigh/CD27high T cell percentages were measured by flow cytometry on a PBMC aliquot from every donor. Receptors were amplified or captured by 5' RACE. The data were produced on an Illumina HiSeq 2500. A second 7 to 11 cycle PCR used a sample-barcoded 5' primer and a J-beta primer mix. A template-switch 5' adaptor carrying 12 random nucleotides introduced a unique molecular identifier onto each TCR beta cDNA molecule. Each sample yielded at least 2.5 million CDR3-containing paired-end reads. The Mint cDNA synthesis kit, primed by a TRBC-specific oligonucleotide, was used to synthesize first-strand cDNA from all RNA. Following uracil-DNA glycosylase treatment, a first 18-cycle PCR with universal primers M1SS and BC2_uni_R was performed on all cDNA. The authors' analysis ran thus. Normalization of each sample was performed by random selection of 1 million high-quality reads, each carrying a distinct molecular identifier. Instead of being binned into consensus sequences, reads that shared molecular identifiers were thrown out. MiTCR, set to a Q25 quality threshold and the strictest error-elimination algorithm, was used for CDR3 identification, clonotype clustering and error correction. A nonparametric unseen species model with Euler transformation was used to estimate lower-bound total TCR beta diversity. TCRdb handled the public reads itself, with Q25 trimming in fastp and clone calling in MiXCR, and kept productive beta chains. CDR3 protein sequences are deduplicated, and each keeps its most common genes and DNA. The V and J calls reflect TCRdb's pipeline rather than the authors' work. Present in this sample are over 1,300,000 distinct CDR3 sequences, 55% to 75% of which were seen just once. 6.5% to 8% of the sample is held by the ten biggest clonotypes.

This clonotype was counted a few times. The antigen it binds to is not known. Per-nucleotide qualities are absent, and no much larger clonotype sits a single base away. Summary of the overall study and its limitations: Because donor CMV infection status was unknown, age-related changes in expanded clonotypes were potentially confounded. Observed TCR beta diversity per million T cells fell roughly linearly with age, and a significant reduction was already apparent by age around 40. Conclusive comparison of naive and antigen-experienced compartments was prevented by the profiling of bulk unsorted PBMCs. Estimates of total diversity based on one million sequenced T cells were considered lower bounds and underestimates. Compared with the aged group, more naive CD4+ T cells, fewer expanded clones and increased TCR diversity were shown by the long-lived group, suggesting age selection. There was a strong correlation between observed TCR beta diversity and the percentage of naive T cells measured by flow cytometry.

The sequence joins TRBV29-1 to TRBJ1-1, with the D gene uncertain. The receptor comes from a man aged 18 to 30 in good health. Specimen: blood. The CDR3 protein is CSYCFHQEAFF. Here is the DNA: TGCAGCTACTGCTTTCATCAAGAAGCTTTCTTT.